Following are 23 T cell receptor beta chains from one sample sequenced in a study of regulatory and conventional T cells in RAG deficiency (dated by TCRdb to 2016 to 2017). To prepare the library, the immunoSEQ multiplex PCR assay was applied. TCRdb limited this immuneACCESS table to in-frame rearrangements with V and J called. A share of clones is missing; checked studies link under half to unresolved V genes, and the rest is unexplained. Present in this sample are tens of thousands of clones, about nine tenths of which were seen just once. Of the sample, around 5% is held by the ten largest clones. These data were also reused for a study on regulatory T cells. Reported in the second study: The multiplex PCR relied on 52 forward TRBV primers and 13 reverse TRBJ primers, and amplification bias was corrected through assay-based and computational methods.

Sequenced input: CD8+ T cells sorted from blood. The receptors derive from a human donor in good health.

The V and J genes are TRBV4-2 and TRBJ1-1; D uncertain. CDR3 size: 15 residues. From germline, CDR1 is LGHNA and CDR2 YNFKEQ. V was shortened by 0 bases and J by 0 bases, with 8 bases between the two germline ends. The DNA for the CDR3 is TGTGCCAGCAGCCAAGAAGAGAACATGAACACTGAAGCTTTCTTT. This gives the protein CASSQEENMNTEAFF.

The V gene is TRBV21-1, the J gene TRBJ2-5. TRBV21-1 is flagged as a pseudogene. The CDR3 spans 14 residues. The CDR3 spells CASSRRDGWETQYF. The CDR3 bases are TGTGCCAGCAGCCGACGGGACGGCTGGGAGACCCAGTACTTC.

The chain recombines TRBV30 with TRBJ1-2; D possibly corresponds to TRBD1 (5 bases). Germline CDR1 GTSNPN, CDR2 SVGIG (reference sequence). The CDR3 is 13 amino acids. V lost 3 bases and J 4 bases, leaving 12 bases between the germline ends. The CDR3 sequence: CAWRTETLYGYTF. CDR3 in DNA: TGTGCCTGGAGGACAGAAACTCTCTATGGCTACACCTTC.

The chain carries TRBV30 and TRBJ1-1; D gene uncertain. The length of the CDR3 is 13 residues. With 1 base removed from V and 7 bases from J, the gap between germline ends came to 13 bases. Per the germline V gene, CDR1 is GTSNPN and CDR2 is SVGIG (reference sequence). This chain's CDR3 is CAWSEAVGVEAFF. CDR3 sequence (DNA): TGTGCCTGGAGTGAGGCGGTTGGAGTTGAAGCTTTCTTT. Drawing the rest from reference TRBV30 and TRBJ1-1, the complete variable domain is SQTIHQWPATLVQPVGSPLSLECTVEGTSNPNLYWYRQAAGRGLQLLFYSVGIGQISSEVPQNLSASRPQDRQFILSSKKLLLSDSGFYLCAWSEAVGVEAFFGQGTRLTVV.

This sequence joins TRBV5-5 and TRBJ1-2; unclear D gene. Germline lookup yields CDR1 SGHKS and CDR2 YYEKEE (reference sequence). V lost 4 bases to trimming and J lost 3 bases, with 16 bases between them. The CDR3 runs 15 residues. CDR3: CASSEGFQVDYGYTF. DNA for the CDR3: TGTGCCAGCAGCGAGGGTTTTCAGGTCGACTATGGCTACACCTTC. Combining the CDR3 with reference TRBV5-5 and TRBJ1-2 gives the whole variable domain DAGVTQSPTHLIKTRGQQVTLRCSPISGHKSVSWYQQVLGQGPQFIFQYYEKEERGRGNFPDRFSARQFPNYSSELNVNALLLGDSALYLCASSEGFQVDYGYTFGSGTRLTVV.

Worth noting for this clone: With a much larger clone just one base away, this may be a read error. Other DNA variants within this sample encode the same CDR3. The chain is built from TRBV15 and TRBJ2-1; tentatively, D is TRBD1 or TRBD2 (5 bases each). This CDR3 has 14 residues. Germline loops: CDR1 LNHNV, CDR2 YYDKDF (reference sequence). The CDR3 nucleotides are TGCGCCACCCAGGTCCCCGGGACGAACAATGAGCAGTTCTTC. It specifies CATQVPGTNNEQFF.

The CDR3 loop is CAISEGQGTDRFF. As DNA, the CDR3 is TGTGCCATCAGTGAGGGACAGGGAACTGATCGGTTCTTC. V gene TRBV10-3 combines with J gene TRBJ2-1, with 8 bases fitting TRBD1. Germline V lookup: CDR1 ENHRY, CDR2 SYGVKD. CDR3 length: 13 amino acids. Trimming at V came to 2 bases and at J to 15 bases, leaving 9 bases not matched to a gene.

This sequence joins TRBV11-3 and TRBJ2-7; possibly TRBD1 or TRBD2 for D (7 bases each). This CDR3 has 13 residues. Trimming stripped 8 bases from V and 6 bases from J, with 17 bases between. CDR1 SGHNT and CDR2 YENEEA come from the germline V gene. The CDR3 spells CASRWSGGAEQYF. The DNA of the CDR3 is TGTGCCAGCCGGTGGTCAGGGGGGGCCGAGCAGTACTTC.

The rearrangement links TRBV6-1 to TRBJ2-7; TRBD2 is a possible D gene (6 bases). This CDR3 contains 14 residues. Germline V gives CDR1 MNHNS, CDR2 SASEGT. The germline V and J ends were trimmed by 5 bases and 2 bases, with 13 bases remaining between them. The CDR3 nucleotides read TGTGCCAGCAGTTCGAGGCGGGACGCCTACGAGCAGTACTTC. Protein: CASSSRRDAYEQYF.

V and J are TRBV5-1 and TRBJ1-1, with 8 nucleotides matching TRBD1. The junction had 11 bases not matched to a gene; V was cut back by 0 bases and J by 1 base. Per the germline V gene, CDR1 is SGHRS and CDR2 is YFSETQ. The length of the CDR3 is 18 residues. CDR3 residues: CASSLESQGATRNTEAFF. The CDR3 DNA sequence: TGCGCCAGCAGCTTGGAGTCCCAGGGGGCCACAAGGAACACTGAAGCTTTCTTT. Filled out from reference TRBV5-1 and TRBJ1-1, the complete variable domain reads KAGVTQTPRYLIKTRGQQVTLSCSPISGHRSVSWYQQTPGQGLQFLFEYFSETQRNKGNFPGRFSGRQFSNSRSEMNVSTLELGDSALYLCASSLESQGATRNTEAFFGQGTRLTVV.

CDR3 nucleotides: TGCGCCAGCAGCTCCCGACTCTTTGATGAGCAGTTCTTC. Translating gives CASSSRLFDEQFF. V and J are TRBV5-1 and TRBJ2-1; D ambiguous. The CDR3 has 13 amino acids. Deletions cut 3 bases from V and 8 bases from J, with 12 bases between. Germline V gene lookup returns CDR1 SGHRS and CDR2 YFSETQ.

This clone appeared once. The V and J genes are TRBV4-1 and TRBJ1-1; possibly TRBD1 for D (6 bases). The germline CDR1 and CDR2 sequences are MGHRA and YSYEKL. This CDR3 region has 16 residues. V was trimmed by 2 bases and J by 1 base, leaving 14 bases between them. CDR3 in DNA: TGCGCCAGCAGCCAATGGCGGGGGGGGGCGAACACTGAAGCTTTCTTT. Its protein is CASSQWRGGANTEAFF.

V gene TRBV11-2 combines with J gene TRBJ2-7; D gene ambiguous. CDR1 and CDR2 (germline): SGHAT, FQNNGV. This CDR3 contains 11 residues. Trimming left V 5 bases short and J 4 bases short, with 6 bases between. CDR3 sequence reads: CASSPSYEQYF. In DNA, the CDR3 is TGTGCCAGCAGCCCCTCTTACGAGCAGTACTTC.

This clone was recorded only once. The V call is TRBV19, the J call TRBJ2-1; D gene ambiguous. Between the trimmed V and J ends, which lost 6 bases and 8 bases, there was a span of 8 bases. The CDR3 is made up of 11 amino acids. The germline V gene encodes CDR1 LNHDA and CDR2 SQIVND (reference sequence). CDR3 in DNA: TGTGCCAGTAGGATCTCGGATGAGCAGTTCTTC. Amino acid sequence: CASRISDEQFF. Combining the CDR3 with reference TRBV19 and TRBJ2-1 gives the whole variable domain DGGITQSPKYLFRKEGQNVTLSCEQNLNHDAMYWYRQDPGQGLRLIYYSQIVNDFQKGDIAEGYSVSREKKESFPLTVTSAQKNPTAFYLCASRISDEQFFGPGTRLTVL.

This chain uses TRBV15 with TRBJ2-7, with TRBD2 matching over 8 bases. Germline CDR1 is LNHNV and CDR2 is YYDKDF (reference sequence). The CDR3 runs to 16 residues. V shed 0 bases, J shed 0 bases, and the junction held 4 bases outside the gene matches. The CDR3 DNA is TGTGCCACCAGCAGAGATCGGGGGGGAAGCTCCTACGAGCAGTACTTC. Residues: CATSRDRGGSSYEQYF.

The V gene is TRBV30, the J gene TRBJ1-2; D may be TRBD1 (5 bases). CDR1 is GTSNPN, CDR2 SVGIG, per germline (reference sequence). Between the trimmed V and J ends, which lost 4 bases and 5 bases, there was a span of 14 bases. The CDR3 is 13 residues long. The CDR3 here is CAWTGGIRYGYTF. The CDR3 region has the DNA TGTGCCTGGACGGGGGGAATAAGATATGGCTACACCTTC.

This chain connects TRBV9 to TRBJ1-2; D may be TRBD1 (5 bases). There are 15 residues in the CDR3. The germline V and J ends were trimmed by 4 bases and 4 bases, with 17 bases remaining between them. CDR1 and CDR2 (germline): SGDLS, YYNGEE. CDR3 region: CASSPRDSSSYGYTF. For the CDR3, the DNA is TGTGCCAGCAGCCCCCGGGACTCTTCCTCCTATGGCTACACCTTC.

V and J are TRBV27 and TRBJ2-7; D may be TRBD1 (5 bases). The ends were cut back, 2 bases at V and 2 bases at J, with 13 bases in the middle. The CDR3 sequence is 15 residues long. The V gene's germline CDR1 is MNHEY and CDR2 SMNVEV (reference sequence). The CDR3 loop reads CASSLGLGPTYEQYF. The CDR3 DNA sequence: TGTGCCAGCAGTTTAGGCTTGGGGCCGACCTACGAGCAGTACTTC.

The CDR3 DNA follows: TGCAGCGTTGAACAGGGCATGTATGGCTACACCTTC. Amino acids: CSVEQGMYGYTF. The rearrangement joins TRBV29-1 to TRBJ1-2; tentatively, D is TRBD1 (5 bases). With 2 bases removed from V and 5 bases from J, the gap between germline ends came to 9 bases. Germline-derived CDR1 and CDR2 are SQVTM and ANQGSEA. The CDR3 runs 12 residues.

CDR3: CASRKQGAYEQYF. The CDR3 bases are TGTGCCAGTCGAAAACAGGGGGCCTACGAGCAGTACTTC. The chain joins TRBV6-1 to TRBJ2-7; 8 nucleotides agree with TRBD1. The V segment lost 9 bases and the J segment 2 bases; nucleotides outside the gene matches: 6. This CDR3 is built from 13 residues. The germline V gene encodes CDR1 MNHNS and CDR2 SASEGT.

The CDR3 DNA follows: TGTGCCAGCAGACTGTATGGCGCAGATACGCAGTATTTT. Amino acid sequence: CASRLYGADTQYF. This rearrangement joins TRBV28 to TRBJ2-3; D unclear. The CDR3 is 13 amino acids. V lost 6 bases and J lost 4, with 11 bases in between. Per germline, CDR1 MDHEN and CDR2 SYDVKM.

The chain links TRBV5-1 to TRBJ2-7; 7 nucleotides agree with TRBD1. This CDR3 is built from 14 residues. Germline V gene data show CDR1 as SGHRS and CDR2 as YFSETQ. The junction had 5 bases not matched to a gene; V was cut back by 1 base and J by 4 bases. The CDR3 region is CASSLTGVWYEQYF. CDR3 coding DNA: TGCGCCAGCAGCTTGACAGGGGTGTGGTACGAGCAGTACTTC.

The chain joins TRBV7-9 to TRBJ1-1; D perhaps matches TRBD1 (5 bases). CDR3 length: 12 amino acids. Germline CDR1 SEHNR, CDR2 FQNEAQ (reference sequence). Trimming stripped 7 bases from V and 3 bases from J, with 9 bases between. The CDR3 protein is CASTGGDTEAFF. CDR3 bases: TGTGCCAGCACCGGAGGGGACACTGAAGCTTTCTTT.